A single sample gave rise to the 17 T cell receptor beta chains below, sequenced in a study of blood T cell repertoires in COVID-19. Sequencing was performed with immunoSEQ multiplex PCR; in TCRdb, only in-frame clones are kept and a portion is missing. The sample includes 200,000 or so clones, 80% to 85% of them seen just once. Specimen: peripheral blood. The source is a woman aged 60-75 years with acute or convalescent COVID-19.

The chain employs TRBV10-3 and TRBJ2-5, with TRBD2 matching 13 bases. The ends lost 2 bases at V and 5 bases at J; junction bases unmatched: 5. Germline V CDR1 and CDR2: ENHRY, SYGVKD. The CDR3 totals 16 residues. The CDR3 DNA reads TGTGCCATCAGTGAGGGACTAGCGGGGGCTCGTGAGACCCAGTACTTC. This translates into CAISEGLAGARETQYF.

The CDR3, as DNA: TGCGCCAGCCGGCCCGGCGCGACAGGGCAGGGGGTCACCGGGGAGCTGTTTTTT. The encoded protein is CASRPGATGQGVTGELFF. The J gene is TRBJ2-2, the V gene TRBV5-1; 7 bases line up with TRBD1. The trim removed 7 bases at V and 4 bases at J, leaving 19 bases unmatched. This CDR3 spans 18 amino acids. CDR1 and CDR2 from the germline V gene are SGHRS and YFSETQ.

Turning to this clone: This sample includes further DNA sequences coding for the same CDR3. The chain joins TRBV7-9 to TRBJ1-2; tentatively, D is TRBD1 (5 bases). The germline V and J ends were trimmed by 5 bases and 4 bases, with 14 bases remaining between them. Germline CDR1 is SEHNR and CDR2 is FQNEAQ (reference sequence). The CDR3 consists of 14 residues. The CDR3 DNA follows: TGTGCCAGCAGCCCCGGTGGTGGGGCCTATGGCTACACCTTC. It encodes CASSPGGGAYGYTF.

This chain uses TRBV30 with TRBJ1-1; D is ambiguous. The V end lost 4 bases, the J end lost 1 base, and 4 bases lay between the germline ends. CDR1 GTSNPN and CDR2 SVGIG come from the germline V gene (reference sequence). CDR3 length: 11 amino acids. CDR3 DNA sequence: TGTGCCTGGACCAAGAACACTGAAGCTTTCTTT. Translating it yields CAWTKNTEAFF.

V and J are TRBV10-1 and TRBJ1-5, with D possibly TRBD1 on 6 matching bases. Germline V gene data show CDR1 as WNHNN and CDR2 as SYGVQD (reference sequence). With 2 bases removed from V and 5 bases from J, the gap between germline ends came to 19 bases. The CDR3 is made up of 17 amino acids. CDR3 coding DNA: TGCGCCAGCAGTGAGCCCCTCGGCAGGGGACGGGATCAGCCCCAGCATTTT. This gives the protein CASSEPLGRGRDQPQHF.

This clone was observed once. The chain couples TRBV9 to TRBJ2-5; 7 nucleotides line up with TRBD2. The CDR3 is made up of 15 amino acids. The trim removed 0 bases at V and 1 base at J, leaving 3 bases unmatched. Germline CDR1 reads SGDLS; CDR2 reads YYNGEE. CDR3 sequence: CASSVAGGIQETQYF. The DNA of the CDR3 is TGTGCCAGCAGCGTAGCGGGGGGAATCCAAGAGACCCAGTACTTC.

The chain joins TRBV5-1 to TRBJ1-2; TRBD1 is a possible D gene (5 bases). Germline V gives CDR1 SGHRS, CDR2 YFSETQ. This CDR3 spans 14 amino acids. With 0 bases removed from V and 2 bases from J, the gap between germline ends came to 8 bases. CDR3 bases: TGCGCCAGCAGCTTGGATGCAGGGAACTATGGCTACACCTTC. Protein sequence: CASSLDAGNYGYTF. Using reference TRBV5-1 and TRBJ1-2 for the parts outside the CDR3, the full variable domain is KAGVTQTPRYLIKTRGQQVTLSCSPISGHRSVSWYQQTPGQGLQFLFEYFSETQRNKGNFPGRFSGRQFSNSRSEMNVSTLELGDSALYLCASSLDAGNYGYTFGSGTRLTVV.

The rearrangement uses TRBV6-6 and TRBJ1-5; perhaps TRBD1 as D (5 bases). This CDR3 is 15 amino acids long. Trimming took 2 bases from V and 1 from J, leaving 9 bases between them. CDR1 and CDR2 (germline): MNHNY, SVGAGI (reference sequence). The CDR3 sequence: CASSYGGKSNQPQHF. CDR3 bases: TGTGCCAGCAGTTACGGGGGGAAGAGCAATCAGCCCCAGCATTTT.

The genes are TRBV5-4 and TRBJ2-5; 8 bases align to TRBD1. The CDR3 sequence is 16 residues long. Losses at the gene ends were 4 bases for V and 2 bases for J; bases not matched to a gene: 10. The germline gives CDR1 SGHNT, CDR2 YYREEE (reference sequence). DNA for the CDR3: TGTGCCAGCAGCCCTAGACAGGGGTTCGGGCAAGAGACCCAGTACTTC. It translates to CASSPRQGFGQETQYF.

This chain uses TRBV5-6 with TRBJ1-1, with 8 bases lining up with TRBD1. The germline gives CDR1 SGHDT, CDR2 YYEEEE. Trimming cost V 0 bases and J 5 bases; bases outside gene matches: 12. The CDR3 length is 17 residues. The CDR3 DNA reads as TGTGCCAGCAGCTTGGTAGGGCAGGGGGCCGGAGGGACTGAAGCTTTCTTT. Protein product: CASSLVGQGAGGTEAFF.

The count of this clone is one. V is TRBV5-1 and J is TRBJ1-1; TRBD1 matches 7 bases. CDR3 length equals 15 residues. From germline, CDR1 is SGHRS and CDR2 YFSETQ. V gave up 5 bases and J gave up 4 bases; unmatched junction bases: 11. The CDR3 loop reads CASRGTGAKGTEAFF. CDR3 DNA sequence: TGCGCCAGCAGGGGTACAGGGGCGAAGGGCACTGAAGCTTTCTTT.

The V gene is TRBV7-2, the J gene TRBJ1-2; the match to TRBD1 covers 12 bases. CDR3 length: 16 amino acids. V lost 6 bases and J lost 5; bases outside the gene matches: 10. Germline values: CDR1 SGHTA, CDR2 FQGNSA. The CDR3 DNA reads TGTGCCAGCAGACCTGGGACAGGGGGCGCTGGGTATGGCTACACCTTC. This codes for CASRPGTGGAGYGYTF.

Written as DNA, the CDR3 is TGTGCCAGCAGCCAAGTGGTCCAGGGACTAGCGGGGGGGTCCTACGAGCAGTACTTC. Protein sequence: CASSQVVQGLAGGSYEQYF. This chain uses TRBV4-2 with TRBJ2-7, with 16 positions matching TRBD2. Per germline, CDR1 LGHNA and CDR2 YNFKEQ. Losses at the gene ends were 1 base for V and 1 base for J; bases not matched to a gene: 7. There are 19 residues in the CDR3.

The chain uses TRBV10-1 and TRBJ1-4; no reliable D call. The CDR3 has 16 residues. Germline CDR1 WNHNN, CDR2 SYGVQD (reference sequence). V was shortened by 9 bases and J by 7 bases, with 24 bases between the two germline ends. CDR3 coding DNA: TGCGCCAGTACTCCGACCTTGGGAGGGTTTCCTGAAAAACTGTTTTTT. It encodes CASTPTLGGFPEKLFF.

The chain has TRBV18 and TRBJ1-1, with D unresolved. Germline V gives CDR1 KGHSH, CDR2 LQKENI. The V gene lost 2 bases and the J gene lost 0 bases, with 4 bases spanning the gap. This CDR3 comprises 13 residues. The CDR3, as DNA: TGTGCCAGCTCACCAGCGTTGAACACTGAAGCTTTCTTT. Protein product: CASSPALNTEAFF.

The chain uses TRBV5-1 and TRBJ2-1, with D maybe TRBD2 (7 bases). V shed 3 bases and J shed 0 bases, with 13 bases lying between them. Germline lookup yields CDR1 SGHRS and CDR2 YFSETQ. The CDR3 sequence is 16 residues long. CDR3 loop: CASSSGGGSSYNEQFF. CDR3 sequence (DNA): TGCGCCAGCAGCTCGGGGGGCGGAAGCTCCTACAATGAGCAGTTCTTC.

The chain recombines TRBV27 with TRBJ2-2; no clear D gene. The CDR3 sequence is 14 residues long. The germline V and J ends were trimmed by 3 bases and 1 base, with 6 bases remaining between them. Germline CDR1 is MNHEY and CDR2 is SMNVEV (reference sequence). The CDR3: CASSFGGNTGELFF. DNA for the CDR3: TGTGCCAGCAGTTTCGGCGGGAACACCGGGGAGCTGTTTTTT.